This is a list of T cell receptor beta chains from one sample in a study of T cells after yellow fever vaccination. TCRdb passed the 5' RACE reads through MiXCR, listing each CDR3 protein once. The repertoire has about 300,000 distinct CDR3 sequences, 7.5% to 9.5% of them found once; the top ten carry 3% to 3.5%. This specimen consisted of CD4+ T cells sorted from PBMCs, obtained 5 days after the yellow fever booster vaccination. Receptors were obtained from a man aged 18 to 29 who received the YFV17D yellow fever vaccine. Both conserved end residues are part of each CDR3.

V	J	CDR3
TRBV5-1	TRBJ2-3	CASSLSPGSTDTQYF
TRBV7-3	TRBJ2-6	CASSLTGPGANVLTF
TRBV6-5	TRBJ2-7	CASSPFGDRDEQYF
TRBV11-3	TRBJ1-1	CASSRGFGTEAFF
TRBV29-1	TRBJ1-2	CSVTLGYSSGYTF
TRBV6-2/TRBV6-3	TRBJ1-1	CASSYFRGVTEAFF
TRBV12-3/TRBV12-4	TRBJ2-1	CASTNQPEQFF
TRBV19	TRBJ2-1	CASRRLADSYNEQFF
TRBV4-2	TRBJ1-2	CASSQETQNGYTF
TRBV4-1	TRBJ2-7	CASSLGQGAIAEQYF
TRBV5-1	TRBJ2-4	CASSQEALAGRRGGIQYF
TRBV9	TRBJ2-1	CASSVGPSGGENEQFF
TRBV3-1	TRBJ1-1	CASSLGLAIAMEAFF
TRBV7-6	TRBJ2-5	CASSLGVGEETQYF
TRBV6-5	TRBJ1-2	CASSLYPDSSMGYTF
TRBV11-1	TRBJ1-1	CASARFTGDTEAFF
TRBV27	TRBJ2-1	CASSRYSVAGGSSYNEQFF